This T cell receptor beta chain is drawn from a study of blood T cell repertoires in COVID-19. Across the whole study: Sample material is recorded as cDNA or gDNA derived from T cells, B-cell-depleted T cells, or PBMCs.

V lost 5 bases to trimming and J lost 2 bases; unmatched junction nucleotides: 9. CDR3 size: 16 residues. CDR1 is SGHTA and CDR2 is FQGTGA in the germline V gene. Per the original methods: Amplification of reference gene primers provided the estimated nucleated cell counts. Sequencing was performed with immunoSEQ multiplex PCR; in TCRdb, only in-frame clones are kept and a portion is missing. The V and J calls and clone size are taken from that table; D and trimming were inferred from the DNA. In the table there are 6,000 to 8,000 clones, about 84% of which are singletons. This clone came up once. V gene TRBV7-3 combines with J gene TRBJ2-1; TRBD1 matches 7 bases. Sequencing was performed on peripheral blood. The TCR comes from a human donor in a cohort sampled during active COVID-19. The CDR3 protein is CASSPDTGAPYNEQFF. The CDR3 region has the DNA TGTGCCAGCAGCCCGGACACAGGGGCCCCCTACAATGAGCAGTTCTTC.